The rows below give T cell receptor beta chains drawn from one sample of a study of T cells in tuberculosis. The method was immunoSEQ multiplex PCR; TCRdb's version includes in-frame clones alone and lacks a portion of them. The data contain about 36,000 clones, over 90% of them singletons. Sequenced: PBMCs. The source of these receptors is a donor aged 5-35 years with latent tuberculosis or without tuberculosis infection. CDR3s include the opening cysteine and the closing phenylalanine or tryptophan. Fields, in order: V gene, D gene, J gene, CDR3 DNA, CDR3 protein. The D gene is left open where the match is weak.

V: TRBV5-6
D: TRBD1
J: TRBJ2-5
DNA: TGTGCCAGCAGCCCGGGACAGGGGGTCCCAAATTACCAAGAGACCCAGTACTTC
CDR3: CASSPGQGVPNYQETQYF

V: TRBV5-4
D: .
J: TRBJ2-7
DNA: TGTGCCAGCAGCTTGGAGGGGGTGACTTCCTACGAGCAGTACTTC
CDR3: CASSLEGVTSYEQYF

V: TRBV6-4
D: TRBD2
J: TRBJ2-1
DNA: TGTGCCAGCAGTGAGGATACTAGCGGGGGAGCCTATGAGCAGTTCTTC
CDR3: CASSEDTSGGAYEQFF

V: TRBV6-1
D: TRBD1
J: TRBJ2-2
DNA: TGTGCCAGCAGGACAGGGGGAACCGGGGAGCTGTTTTTT
CDR3: CASRTGGTGELFF

V: TRBV5-1
D: TRBD1
J: TRBJ1-4
DNA: TGCGCCAGCAGCTCCAACGTTCATACAGGGGCGGTTGATGAAAAACTGTTTTTT
CDR3: CASSSNVHTGAVDEKLFF

V: TRBV7-2
D: .
J: TRBJ2-3
DNA: TGTGCCAGCACCCCCTCGGATACGCAGTATTTT
CDR3: CASTPSDTQYF

V: TRBV2
D: TRBD2
J: TRBJ2-1
DNA: TGTGCCAGCAGCAGGGATAGCGGGGGGGCTTACAATGAGCAGTTCTTC
CDR3: CASSRDSGGAYNEQFF

V: TRBV6-1
D: .
J: TRBJ1-3
DNA: TGTGCCAGCAGTGAAGCCGGGACTAAAGGAAACACCATATATTTT
CDR3: CASSEAGTKGNTIYF

V: TRBV5-5
D: .
J: TRBJ2-2
DNA: TGTGCCAGCAGCCTAATCCAGGGTTTCAAAACCGGGGAGCTGTTTTTT
CDR3: CASSLIQGFKTGELFF

V: TRBV6-5
D: .
J: TRBJ2-2
DNA: TGTGCCAGCAGTTACGAAAGGACACCCGGGGAGCTGTTTTTT
CDR3: CASSYERTPGELFF